Following are 22 T cell receptor beta chains from one sample sequenced in a study of CD8 T cells in ankylosing spondylitis. Using its own MiXCR run on the 5' RACE reads, TCRdb lists one record per CDR3 protein. The sample has about 400,000 distinct CDR3 sequences; approximately 22% are singletons. Sequencing input: blood, either unsorted or a sorted T cell fraction (not recorded which). These receptors originate from a male donor with ankylosing spondylitis or in good health (not recorded which).

This chain uses TRBV20-1 with TRBJ2-2; unclear D gene. V lost 4 bases and J 6 bases, leaving 6 bases between the germline ends. The CDR3 runs 11 residues. Germline loops: CDR1 DFQATT, CDR2 SNEGSKA (reference sequence). CDR3 bases: TGCAGTGCTACTAAAGCCGGGGAGCTGTTTTTT. Translated: CSATKAGELFF.

The chain has TRBV12-3 or TRBV12-4 and TRBJ1-5; TRBD1 is a possible D gene (6 bases). The CDR3 has 19 amino acids. The CDR3 bases are TGTACCTTCAGTTTCGGGGCGACAGGCGATGACTATAGCAATCAGCCCCAGCATTTT. Translating gives CTFSFGATGDDYSNQPQHF.

This chain joins TRBV30 and TRBJ2-3, with D tentatively TRBD1 or TRBD2 (5 bases each). CDR3 length: 15 residues. V lost 3 bases to trimming and J lost 2 bases, with 15 bases between them. The germline gives CDR1 GTSNPN, CDR2 SVGIG (reference sequence). CDR3 sequence reads: CAWSEGTVDTDTQYF. Written as DNA, the CDR3 is TGTGCCTGGAGCGAGGGGACGGTGGACACAGATACGCAGTATTTT.

The rearrangement links TRBV24-1 to TRBJ2-2; a weak D match, TRBD2 (5 bases). CDR1 KGHDR and CDR2 SFDVKD come from the germline V gene. The CDR3 has 14 amino acids. V lost 4 bases to trimming and J lost 6 bases, with 11 bases between them. CDR3 in DNA: TGTGCCACCAGTGAACTCCTGGGAGCCGGGGAGCTGTTTTTT. As protein: CATSELLGAGELFF.

The sample holds a few counts of this clonotype. The chain employs TRBV28 and TRBJ1-1; TRBD1 aligns across 8 bases. The CDR3 has 12 amino acids. The V gene end was trimmed by 3 bases and the J gene end by 8 bases; junction bases not matched to a gene: 2. Germline lookup yields CDR1 MDHEN and CDR2 SYDVKM. DNA for the CDR3: TGTGCCAGCAGTTTCGACAGGGGCGAAGCTTTCTTT. Translated: CASSFDRGEAFF.

CDR3 loop: CASSPGQSNEKLFF. Here the CDR3 DNA reads TGTGCCAGCAGCCCGGGACAGAGCAATGAAAAACTGTTTTTT. The chain joins TRBV5-6 to TRBJ1-4, with TRBD1 identical over 7 bases. V lost 4 bases, J lost 5 bases, and 5 bases stayed unmatched. The CDR3 loop spans 14 amino acids. Germline V gives CDR1 SGHDT, CDR2 YYEEEE.

This clonotype has more than one count but fewer than ten. The rearrangement joins TRBV7-6 to TRBJ2-7, with D possibly called TRBD1 or TRBD2 (5 bases each). Trimming took 4 bases from V and 3 from J, leaving 13 bases between them. Germline CDR1 reads SGHVS; CDR2 reads FNYEAQ. The CDR3 runs 14 residues. CDR3 coding DNA: TGTGCCAGCAGCTCGTCCCGGGACGGCTACGAGCAGTACTTC. This codes for CASSSSRDGYEQYF.

Ten or more counts support this clonotype. This chain joins TRBV29-1 and TRBJ2-2, with D unclear. Germline V CDR1 and CDR2: SQVTM, ANQGSEA. V gave up 7 bases and J gave up 0 bases, with 9 bases separating them. The length of the CDR3 is 13 residues. CDR3 amino acids: CSATTTNTGELFF. CDR3 coding DNA: TGCAGCGCTACAACAACGAACACCGGGGAGCTGTTTTTT.

The chain has TRBV20-1 and TRBJ2-2, with D hard to call. Trimming removed 0 bases at V and 3 bases at J, with 8 bases between. Per the germline V gene, CDR1 is DFQATT and CDR2 is SNEGSKA (reference sequence). The CDR3 runs to 14 residues. CDR3 loop: CSARDVIDTGELFF. In nucleotides, the CDR3 is TGCAGTGCTAGAGATGTGATAGACACCGGGGAGCTGTTTTTT.

The sample holds a few counts of this clonotype. In DNA form, the CDR3 reads TGTGCCAGCAGCTTAGCGCCGGACCGAGCCTACGAGCAGTACTTC. Translating it yields CASSLAPDRAYEQYF. This chain links TRBV7-9 with TRBJ2-7; D not resolved. The germline gives CDR1 SEHNR, CDR2 FQNEAQ (reference sequence). The CDR3 is made up of 15 amino acids. Trimming took off 0 bases at V and 2 bases at J, with 11 bases between the two ends.

The J gene is TRBJ2-2, the V gene TRBV9; 10 bases fit TRBD2. The CDR3 has 17 amino acids. Germline values: CDR1 SGDLS, CDR2 YYNGEE. V lost 0 bases and J lost 8; bases outside the gene matches: 10. CDR3 nucleotides: TGTGCCAGCAGCGTAGCACCTCTAGCGGGGGAATCTGGGGAGCTGTTTTTT. Protein: CASSVAPLAGESGELFF. Together with reference TRBV9 and TRBJ2-2, the CDR3 gives the full variable domain: DSGVTQTPKHLITATGQRVTLRCSPRSGDLSVYWYQQSLDQGLQFLIQYYNGEERAKGNILERFSAQQFPDLHSELNLSSLELGDSALYFCASSVAPLAGESGELFFGEGSRLTVL.

V is TRBV7-9 and J is TRBJ1-5; possibly TRBD1 for D (6 bases). The CDR3 length is 14 residues. Looked up from germline, CDR1 is SEHNR and CDR2 is FQNEAQ (reference sequence). Trimming removed 3 bases at V and 6 bases at J, with 12 bases between. The CDR3 protein is CASSFGGPSQPQHF. The CDR3 bases are TGTGCCAGCAGCTTTGGGGGCCCCAGTCAGCCCCAGCATTTT.

The chain uses TRBV3-2 and TRBJ2-3; TRBD2, the table's D call, lacks a check against the DNA. TRBV3-2 is noted as a pseudogene. This CDR3 has 19 residues. The CDR3 reads CASSSGTSGGASGTDTQYF. The CDR3 DNA sequence: TGTGCCAGCAGTTCCGGGACTAGCGGGGGGGCGAGCGGCACAGATACGCAGTATTTT.

V gene TRBV10-2 combines with J gene TRBJ2-2; tentative D call: TRBD2 (7 bases). The V and J ends lost 6 bases and 3 bases respectively, with 14 bases between them. This CDR3 is 15 amino acids long. Germline V gene lookup returns CDR1 WSHSY and CDR2 SAAADI. For the CDR3, the DNA is TGCGCCAGCAGCTCGGGGGGCGCCGACACCGGGGAGCTGTTTTTT. Its protein product is CASSSGGADTGELFF.

This clonotype was detected a few times. This rearrangement joins TRBV28 to TRBJ2-1; unclear D gene. Germline V gives CDR1 MDHEN, CDR2 SYDVKM. V was cut by 7 bases and J by 6 bases, with 16 bases left in between. The CDR3 has 14 residues. The chain's CDR3 is CASKRKYASNEQFF. In nucleotides, the CDR3 is TGTGCCAGCAAGAGAAAGTATGCTTCCAATGAGCAGTTCTTC.

The chain is built from TRBV13 and TRBJ2-3; the D is unclear. The CDR3 runs 13 residues. In germline, CDR1 is PRHDT, CDR2 FYEKMQ (reference sequence). Trimming removed 5 bases from V and 2 bases from J, with 8 bases in between. The CDR3 bases are TGTGCCAGCAGCCCCGTAGACACAGATACGCAGTATTTT. Protein product: CASSPVDTDTQYF.

This clonotype was seen more than once but under ten times. The rearrangement joins TRBV5-8 to TRBJ2-7; the D is unclear. V was clipped by 4 bases and J by 2 bases, with 13 bases between them. CDR3 length: 14 residues. CDR1 is SGHTS, CDR2 YDEGEE, per germline. CDR3 nucleotide sequence: TGTGCCAGCAGCCCGGCGGTCAGCACCTACGAGCAGTACTTC. The encoded protein is CASSPAVSTYEQYF.

This clonotype was seen repeatedly, ten times or more. The chain couples TRBV4-2 to TRBJ2-3, with D perhaps matching TRBD1 or TRBD2 (5 bases each). This CDR3 comprises 18 residues. V was cut by 5 bases and J by 2 bases, with 23 bases left in between. Germline CDR1 and CDR2: LGHNA and YNFKEQ. CDR3 sequence reads: CASSSRTVGLQATDTQYF. Here the CDR3 DNA reads TGTGCCAGCAGCTCTAGGACTGTAGGTTTACAGGCCACAGATACGCAGTATTTT.

The chain uses TRBV6-1 and TRBJ2-3; 15 nucleotides agree with TRBD2. After removal of 6 bases from V and 2 bases from J, the junction contained 12 bases not matched to a gene. The CDR3 contains 19 residues. The V gene's germline CDR1 is MNHNS and CDR2 SASEGT. The CDR3, as DNA: TGTGCCAGCAGCCCAACAGGGACTAGCGGGGGGTGGGTCACAGATACGCAGTATTTT. Translation: CASSPTGTSGGWVTDTQYF.

This clonotype came up a few times. Germline is not matched at one junction end, which may reflect a read error. The gene calls are TRBV30 and TRBJ2-1, with a tentative D call TRBD2 (5 bases). The CDR3 totals 14 residues. CDR1 GTSNPN and CDR2 SVGIG come from the germline V gene (reference sequence). The CDR3 bases are TGTGCCTGGAGTGACCCCGGAGGACCTTTTCCGCAGTTCTTT. Amino acid sequence: CAWSDPGGPFPQFF.

V usage is TRBV4-1 and J usage is TRBJ2-3, with TRBD2 matching 9 bases. The CDR3 extends over 17 amino acids. V lost 0 bases to trimming and J lost 2 bases; unmatched junction nucleotides: 6. Germline CDR1 MGHRA, CDR2 YSYEKL. The CDR3 loop reads CASSQDSGTSPTDTQYF. CDR3 nucleotide sequence: TGCGCCAGCAGCCAAGACTCCGGGACTAGCCCCACAGATACGCAGTATTTT.

In this sample, this clonotype turned up a few times. The V and J genes are TRBV27 and TRBJ1-1; no firm D call. Germline V gene data show CDR1 as MNHEY and CDR2 as SMNVEV (reference sequence). V was clipped by 2 bases and J by 2 bases, with 18 bases between them. There are 17 residues in the CDR3. CDR3 loop: CASSLLPTEWGNTEAFF. The CDR3 DNA reads TGTGCCAGCAGTTTACTCCCCACGGAATGGGGAAACACTGAAGCTTTCTTT.